Shown below are 17 T cell receptor beta chains from a single sample sequenced in a study of blood T cell repertoires in COVID-19. Method: immunoSEQ multiplex PCR; TCRdb's copy keeps in-frame clones and lacks some. The data show roughly 180,000 clones, with 81% seen just once and approximately 11% held by the top ten. The specimen sequenced was peripheral blood. These receptors were taken from a woman in her 40s with COVID-19, enrolled during active disease.

The chain joins TRBV5-1 to TRBJ2-3; 8 bases are shared with TRBD2. The germline gives CDR1 SGHRS, CDR2 YFSETQ. The ends lost 0 bases at V and 0 bases at J; junction bases unmatched: 3. The CDR3 is 16 amino acids. In DNA form, the CDR3 reads TGCGCCAGCAGCTTGGGGGCTAGCGGGAGCACAGATACGCAGTATTTT. Translated: CASSLGASGSTDTQYF.

This chain uses TRBV4-2 with TRBJ2-3; the match to TRBD2 covers 7 bases. Germline V gene lookup returns CDR1 LGHNA and CDR2 YNFKEQ. The CDR3 is 16 residues long. J was trimmed by 1 base and V by 0 bases; bases with no gene match: 4. CDR3 in DNA: TGTGCCAGCAGCCAAGATCTGGCGGGAGGCACAGATACGCAGTATTTT. Amino acid sequence: CASSQDLAGGTDTQYF.

This clone was found once. The chain carries TRBV9 and TRBJ1-2; D is perhaps TRBD1 (6 bases). Looked up from germline, CDR1 is SGDLS and CDR2 is YYNGEE. V lost 3 bases and J 3 bases, leaving 12 bases between the germline ends. CDR3 size: 14 residues. CDR3 DNA: TGTGCCAGCAGCGGAAAGGGGGGGGACTATGGCTACACCTTC. Protein sequence: CASSGKGGDYGYTF.

The gene calls are TRBV3-1 (or the pseudogene TRBV3-2) and TRBJ1-1; D is ambiguous. This CDR3 has 15 residues. Trimming took 2 bases from V and 1 from J, leaving 11 bases between them. Germline V CDR1 and CDR2: LGHDT, YNNKEL (reference sequence). The CDR3 nucleotides are TGTGCCAGCAGCCAATCCGGTGCAGGGAACACTGAAGCTTTCTTT. Amino acids: CASSQSGAGNTEAFF.

The V and J genes are TRBV5-4 and TRBJ2-2; TRBD1 aligns across 8 bases. This CDR3 has 16 residues. Germline V gives CDR1 SGHNT, CDR2 YYREEE (reference sequence). Losses at the gene ends were 2 bases for V and 4 bases for J; bases not matched to a gene: 7. The CDR3: CASSLPGQDLTGELFF. The CDR3 nucleotides read TGTGCCAGCAGCTTACCGGGACAGGACCTCACCGGGGAGCTGTTTTTT.

J is TRBJ1-5 and V is TRBV27; 9 nucleotides agree with TRBD1. Trimming at V came to 1 base and at J to 2 bases, leaving 3 bases not matched to a gene. This CDR3 region has 16 residues. Germline CDR1 reads MNHEY; CDR2 reads SMNVEV (reference sequence). The CDR3 region is CASSLWGQGGNQPQHF. For the CDR3, the DNA is TGTGCCAGCAGTTTATGGGGACAGGGTGGCAATCAGCCCCAGCATTTT.

The chain uses TRBV5-8 and TRBJ2-7; the D is unclear. The CDR3 totals 11 residues. The V gene lost 5 bases and the J gene lost 5 bases, with 8 bases spanning the gap. Looked up from germline, CDR1 is SGHTS and CDR2 is YDEGEE. The CDR3 DNA follows: TGTGCCAGCAGACGAGTCCACGAGCAGTACGTC. This gives the protein CASRRVHEQYV.

The V call is TRBV9, the J call TRBJ2-7, with 12 bases lining up with TRBD2. The CDR3 runs to 15 residues. Germline trimming cut 3 bases from V and 4 bases from J; bases unmatched to any gene: 5. The germline V gene has CDR1 SGDLS and CDR2 YYNGEE. In nucleotides, the CDR3 is TGTGCCAGCAGCGCCAGGACTAGCGGGACTTACGAGCAGTACTTC. Protein: CASSARTSGTYEQYF.

This chain connects TRBV28 to TRBJ2-2; no reliable D call. V was pared by 6 bases and J by 4 bases, with 6 bases between. The CDR3 runs to 12 residues. CDR1 is MDHEN and CDR2 is SYDVKM in the germline V gene. In nucleotides, the CDR3 is TGTGCCAGCAGCAGATTCACCGGGGAGCTGTTTTTT. Protein: CASSRFTGELFF.

This chain links TRBV2 with TRBJ2-1; 14 bases fit TRBD2. The germline V gene encodes CDR1 SNHLY and CDR2 FYNNEI. After removal of 9 bases from V and 8 bases from J, the junction contained 6 bases not matched to a gene. The CDR3 loop spans 14 amino acids. The CDR3, as DNA: TGTGCCAGGTCGGGGACTAGCGGGGGCGATGAGCAGTTCTTC. Residues: CARSGTSGGDEQFF.

The chain joins TRBV9 to TRBJ2-7; D gene uncertain. V lost 0 bases and J 3 bases, leaving 13 bases between the germline ends. Germline CDR1 reads SGDLS; CDR2 reads YYNGEE. CDR3 length: 15 residues. CDR3: CASSVVADPLYEQYF. CDR3 nucleotide sequence: TGTGCCAGCAGCGTAGTAGCCGACCCCCTCTACGAGCAGTACTTC.

V gene TRBV6-5 combines with J gene TRBJ1-6; D possibly corresponds to TRBD1 (5 bases). The CDR3 consists of 15 residues. V was pared by 8 bases and J by 0 bases, with 11 bases between. Germline values: CDR1 MNHEY, CDR2 SVGAGI. CDR3 in DNA: TGTGCCAGCGGACAAATCAGCTCCTATAATTCACCCCTCCACTTT. Translation gives CASGQISSYNSPLHF.

The chain links TRBV16 to TRBJ1-6; TRBD1 aligns across 9 bases. The CDR3 totals 14 residues. Germline values: CDR1 KGHSY, CDR2 FQNENV. Unmatched junction bases numbered 7, after V lost 7 bases and J lost 9 bases. The CDR3 reads CASTADRGSSPLHF. Written as DNA, the CDR3 is TGTGCCAGCACCGCGGACAGGGGAAGTTCACCCCTCCACTTT.

The J gene is TRBJ2-1, the V gene TRBV11-3; D is perhaps TRBD2 (6 bases). V lost 4 bases and J lost 2, with 12 bases in between. Germline CDR1 is SGHNT and CDR2 is YENEEA. This CDR3 is built from 15 residues. The CDR3 region is CASSWSGSTYNEQFF. CDR3 nucleotide sequence: TGTGCCAGCAGCTGGAGCGGGTCCACCTACAATGAGCAGTTCTTC. The variable domain in full, with the rest retrieved from reference TRBV11-3 and TRBJ2-1, is EAGVVQSPRYKIIEKKQPVAFWCNPISGHNTLYWYLQNLGQGPELLIRYENEEAVDDSQLPKDRFSAERLKGVDSTLKIQPAELGDSAVYLCASSWSGSTYNEQFFGPGTRLTVL.

V is TRBV7-9 and J is TRBJ2-1, with TRBD2 as a possible D gene (5 bases). The V gene's germline CDR1 is SEHNR and CDR2 FQNEAQ (reference sequence). V was clipped by 6 bases and J by 6 bases, with 6 bases between them. The CDR3 length is 11 residues. The CDR3 is CASRRVNEQFF. DNA of the CDR3: TGTGCCAGCAGGAGGGTCAATGAGCAGTTCTTC.

This chain uses TRBV30 with TRBJ2-5; 9 bases match TRBD2. Germline CDR1 reads GTSNPN; CDR2 reads SVGIG (reference sequence). The CDR3 is made up of 14 amino acids. Trimming removed 3 bases from V and 5 bases from J; junction bases left unmatched: 7. The CDR3 sequence: CAWRGTSRRETQYF. DNA for the CDR3: TGTGCCTGGAGAGGGACTAGCCGTCGGGAGACCCAGTACTTC.

The chain joins TRBV28 to TRBJ2-4; D uncertain. Between the trimmed V and J ends, which lost 5 bases and 1 base, there was a span of 12 bases. Germline loops: CDR1 MDHEN, CDR2 SYDVKM. CDR3 length: 15 residues. In DNA, the CDR3 is TGTGCCAGCAGTCCCGCAGGTGGGGCCAAAAACATTCAGTACTTC. This codes for CASSPAGGAKNIQYF.